The 32 T cell receptor beta chains below all came from one sample that was sequenced in a study of blood T cell repertoires in COVID-19. TCRdb's copy holds only in-frame clones and misses some; the assay was immunoSEQ multiplex PCR. This sample yields 250,000 or so clones, of which roughly 90% are seen a single time; 2.1% belongs to the top ten. The source material was peripheral blood. All receptors come from a woman aged 55-70 years with COVID-19, enrolled during active disease.

DNA of the CDR3: TGTGCCAGCAGCCAAGATCACAATCAGCCCCAGCATTTT. Translation: CASSQDHNQPQHF. This sequence joins TRBV3-1 (or the pseudogene TRBV3-2) and TRBJ1-5; D is ambiguous. This CDR3 has 13 residues. Trimming removed 0 bases at V and 3 bases at J, with 3 bases between. CDR1 and CDR2 (germline): LGHDT, YNNKEL (reference sequence).

In regard to this clone: The junction departs from the called germline gene at one end, perhaps through a read error. The chain employs TRBV11-2 and TRBJ1-1, with D possibly being TRBD1 (6 bases). In germline, CDR1 is SGHAT, CDR2 FQNNGV. CDR3 length equals 15 residues. In DNA form, the CDR3 reads TGTGCCAGCAACTTAATGCTAGGGGGTAACACTGAAGCTTTCTTT. It is translated as CASNLMLGGNTEAFF.

This clone was recorded once. V gene TRBV5-4 combines with J gene TRBJ2-3; D gene uncertain. Germline V gene sequence: CDR1 SGHNT, CDR2 YYREEE (reference sequence). The V and J ends lost 4 bases and 9 bases respectively, with 15 bases between them. The CDR3 spans 13 residues. The CDR3 loop is CASSPEYPPTQYF. The DNA for the CDR3 is TGTGCCAGCAGCCCCGAGTACCCCCCGACGCAGTATTTT.

The J gene is TRBJ2-1, the V gene TRBV7-2, with D hard to call. This CDR3 has 13 residues. Germline assignment: CDR1 SGHTA and CDR2 FQGNSA. Trimming stripped 1 base from V and 10 bases from J, with 11 bases between. The CDR3 loop is CASSLGGIPEQFF. The CDR3 nucleotides read TGTGCCAGCAGCTTAGGCGGAATCCCCGAGCAGTTCTTC. Full variable domain (outside the CDR3, taken from reference TRBV7-2 and TRBJ2-1): GAGVSQSPSNKVTEKGKDVELRCDPISGHTALYWYRQSLGQGLEFLIYFQGNSAPDKSGLPSDRFSAERTGGSVSTLTIQRTQQEDSAVYLCASSLGGIPEQFFGPGTRLTVL.

The chain combines TRBV6-6 with TRBJ1-5; 8 bases align to TRBD1. Germline V lookup: CDR1 MNHNY, CDR2 SVGAGI (reference sequence). The CDR3 is 15 residues long. With 5 bases clipped from V and 6 bases from J, the junction kept 9 bases outside the gene matches. CDR3 bases: TGTGCCAGCAGTCAGGGGCAGGGGGCAGTTCAGCCCCAGCATTTT. Its protein product is CASSQGQGAVQPQHF.

This clone was observed a single time. Within the sample, other DNA sequences also encode this same CDR3. The chain has TRBV5-6 and TRBJ2-7; D may be TRBD2 (5 bases). Trimming took off 0 bases at V and 0 bases at J, with 7 bases between the two ends. Germline V lookup: CDR1 SGHDT, CDR2 YYEEEE. CDR3 length equals 14 residues. The DNA of the CDR3 is TGTGCCAGCAGCTTGGGGAGGAGCTCCTACGAGCAGTACTTC. It encodes CASSLGRSSYEQYF.

The chain links TRBV5-6 to TRBJ2-3, with 8 bases that match TRBD1. Germline V gene lookup returns CDR1 SGHDT and CDR2 YYEEEE. CDR3 length: 17 amino acids. The V segment lost 1 base and the J segment 5 bases; nucleotides outside the gene matches: 12. The CDR3 loop reads CASSLKGWTGIVDTQYF. DNA of the CDR3: TGTGCCAGCAGCTTGAAGGGCTGGACAGGGATTGTAGATACGCAGTATTTT.

This chain links TRBV6-5 with TRBJ2-1, with TRBD2 matching 11 bases. The CDR3 is made up of 15 amino acids. Germline lookup yields CDR1 MNHEY and CDR2 SVGAGI. The V and J ends lost 6 bases and 7 bases, in that order; junction bases with no gene match: 8. The CDR3, as DNA: TGTGCCAGCAGGTTTAGCGGGGGGGCCGGTAATGAGCAGTTCTTC. This gives the protein CASRFSGGAGNEQFF.

The gene calls are TRBV10-3 and TRBJ1-5; 7 nucleotides line up with TRBD1. Germline values: CDR1 ENHRY, CDR2 SYGVKD. CDR3 length equals 16 residues. V dropped 0 bases and J dropped 6; count of bases not matched to a gene: 8. CDR3: CAISESFRGAGQPQHF. The CDR3 nucleotides read TGTGCCATCAGTGAGTCGTTCAGGGGGGCGGGTCAGCCCCAGCATTTT.

Details on this clone: One end of the junction does not line up with germline, which may come from a read error. J is TRBJ2-1 and V is TRBV7-7; D possibly corresponds to TRBD2 (7 bases). The CDR3 runs to 18 residues. Germline CDR1 reads SSHAT; CDR2 reads FNYEAQ (reference sequence). CDR3 sequence reads: CASSLVGGGLGSYNEQFF. The CDR3 DNA reads TGTGCTAGCAGCTTAGTGGGGGGGGGCCTCGGATCCTACAATGAGCAGTTCTTC.

The chain carries TRBV19 and TRBJ2-7; possibly TRBD1 for D (5 bases). Trimming left V 7 bases short and J 7 bases short, with 17 bases between. Germline V gives CDR1 LNHDA, CDR2 SQIVND (reference sequence). The CDR3 covers 13 residues. CDR3: CASTGQASPEQYF. The DNA for the CDR3 is TGTGCCAGTACAGGACAAGCGTCCCCTGAGCAGTACTTC.

V usage is TRBV6-1 and J usage is TRBJ2-7; D is possibly TRBD1 (5 bases). Germline CDR1 is MNHNS and CDR2 is SASEGT. The V gene lost 1 base and the J gene lost 3 bases, with 16 bases spanning the gap. The CDR3 is 16 residues long. CDR3 in amino acids: CASSEDDRPIYYEQYF. DNA of the CDR3: TGTGCCAGCAGTGAAGATGACAGACCAATCTACTACGAGCAGTACTTC.

The V call is TRBV4-3, the J call TRBJ1-6; D is unresolved. Germline V gene lookup returns CDR1 LGHNA and CDR2 YSLEER. V lost 0 bases and J lost 6, with 12 bases in between. This CDR3 spans 16 amino acids. CDR3 sequence: CASSQDGLRVNSPLHF. The CDR3 DNA follows: TGCGCCAGCAGCCAAGACGGGTTACGGGTTAATTCACCCCTCCACTTT.

The chain uses TRBV4-2 and TRBJ1-2, with TRBD1 identical over 9 bases. This CDR3 comprises 17 residues. The V segment lost 0 bases and the J segment 0 bases; nucleotides outside the gene matches: 5. The germline V gene encodes CDR1 LGHNA and CDR2 YNFKEQ. The CDR3 DNA sequence: TGTGCCAGCAGCCAAGATTGGTGGGACAGGGCTAACTATGGCTACACCTTC. Protein: CASSQDWWDRANYGYTF.

The chain carries TRBV2 and TRBJ1-5, with D hard to call. V dropped 4 bases and J dropped 1 base, with 8 bases sitting between them. The germline CDR1 and CDR2 sequences are SNHLY and FYNNEI. The CDR3 has 14 residues. As DNA, the CDR3 is TGTGCCAGCAGTGTTTATAGAAGCAATCAGCCCCAGCATTTT. As protein: CASSVYRSNQPQHF.

The chain recombines TRBV4-2 with TRBJ2-5; D not certain. The CDR3 is 13 amino acids. Trimming removed 1 base from V and 1 base from J, with 4 bases in between. Germline values: CDR1 LGHNA, CDR2 YNFKEQ. The CDR3 coding sequence is TGTGCCAGCAGCCAAGCGAGCCAAGAGACCCAGTACTTC. Protein: CASSQASQETQYF.

This chain connects TRBV6-1 to TRBJ1-2; TRBD1 is a possible D gene (5 bases). V dropped 4 bases and J dropped 0 bases, with 15 bases sitting between them. From germline, CDR1 is MNHNS and CDR2 SASEGT. This CDR3 spans 16 amino acids. Here the CDR3 reads CASSAYRTLPNYGYTF. The CDR3 DNA reads TGTGCCAGCAGTGCCTACCGGACACTACCTAACTATGGCTACACCTTC.

The rearrangement uses TRBV5-6 and TRBJ1-4; D is ambiguous. Trimming removed 2 bases from V and 8 bases from J, with 13 bases in between. CDR3 length: 14 amino acids. Germline values: CDR1 SGHDT, CDR2 YYEEEE. The CDR3 coding sequence is TGTGCCAGCAGCTTCGTCCCTACGGGGGAAAAACTGTTTTTT. As protein: CASSFVPTGEKLFF.

The chain carries TRBV7-2 and TRBJ1-2, with 8 bases fitting TRBD1. The CDR3 is 14 residues long. The germline gives CDR1 SGHTA, CDR2 FQGNSA. V lost 5 bases and J lost 4; bases outside the gene matches: 6. In DNA, the CDR3 is TGTGCCAGCAGCCCACTAGGACAGGGCTATGGCTACACCTTC. It is translated as CASSPLGQGYGYTF.

The J gene is TRBJ2-7, the V gene TRBV7-9; 9 bases agree with TRBD1. Losses at the gene ends were 6 bases for V and 3 bases for J; bases not matched to a gene: 6. Germline V CDR1 and CDR2: SEHNR, FQNEAQ (reference sequence). This CDR3 is 14 amino acids long. The CDR3, as DNA: TGTGCCAGCAGAGGGAGGACAGGGGACTACGAGCAGTACTTC. Its translation: CASRGRTGDYEQYF.

The chain joins TRBV6-5 to TRBJ1-3; 10 positions agree with TRBD1. The CDR3 is 14 amino acids. With V trimmed by 6 bases and J by 6 bases, 5 bases remained unmatched. Germline lookup yields CDR1 MNHEY and CDR2 SVGAGI. The CDR3 DNA is TGTGCCAGCAGCAGACAGGGGGCGGAAAACACCATATATTTT. Translating gives CASSRQGAENTIYF.

The chain has TRBV18 and TRBJ2-3, with TRBD2 matching over 7 bases. CDR3 length: 13 amino acids. Germline trimming cut 8 bases from V and 2 bases from J; bases unmatched to any gene: 4. In germline, CDR1 is KGHSH, CDR2 LQKENI. CDR3 sequence: CASLADPTDTQYF. The CDR3 nucleotides are TGTGCCAGCCTAGCGGACCCCACAGATACGCAGTATTTT. The full variable domain, its missing parts supplied by reference TRBV18 and TRBJ2-3, is NAGVMQNPRHLVRRRGQEARLRCSPMKGHSHVYWYRQLPEEGLKFMVYLQKENIIDESGMPKERFSAEFPKEGPSILRIQQVVRGDSAAYFCASLADPTDTQYFGPGTRLTVL.

This clone was picked up one time. The chain employs TRBV7-9 and TRBJ1-2; the match to TRBD1 covers 8 bases. The ends lost 4 bases at V and 7 bases at J; junction bases unmatched: 11. This CDR3 has 15 amino acids. CDR1 and CDR2 from the germline V gene are SEHNR and FQNEAQ (reference sequence). CDR3 sequence (DNA): TGTGCCAGCAGCTCCCCGGGACAGGATTTGTTTGGCTACACCTTC. It codes for CASSSPGQDLFGYTF. Drawing the rest from reference TRBV7-9 and TRBJ1-2, the complete variable domain is DTGVSQNPRHKITKRGQNVTFRCDPISEHNRLYWYRQTLGQGPEFLTYFQNEAQLEKSRLLSDRFSAERPKGSFSTLEIQRTEQGDSAMYLCASSSPGQDLFGYTFGSGTRLTVV.

This rearrangement joins TRBV5-4 to TRBJ2-3; 8 bases are shared with TRBD2. Trimming took 2 bases from V and 2 from J; bases not matched to a gene: 10. The CDR3 covers 17 residues. Germline V CDR1 and CDR2: SGHNT, YYREEE (reference sequence). For the CDR3, the DNA is TGTGCCAGCAGCTTTTGGCGGGGGGCCACAACCACAGATACGCAGTATTTT. Protein product: CASSFWRGATTTDTQYF.

The V gene is TRBV12-3 or TRBV12-4, the J gene TRBJ1-2; 8 nucleotides align to TRBD1. With V trimmed by 5 bases and J by 7 bases, 6 bases remained unmatched. There are 13 residues in the CDR3. CDR3 residues: CASSRGTGGGYTF. The CDR3 coding sequence is TGTGCCAGCAGTAGGGGAACAGGGGGTGGCTACACCTTC.

The genes are TRBV5-4 and TRBJ1-1, with D unresolved. V was cut by 4 bases and J by 6 bases, with 16 bases left in between. CDR1 and CDR2 from the germline V gene are SGHNT and YYREEE (reference sequence). The CDR3 contains 14 residues. CDR3 amino acids: CASSPIPSSSEAFF. In nucleotides, the CDR3 is TGTGCCAGCAGCCCGATTCCCAGTTCGTCTGAAGCTTTCTTT.

The V gene is TRBV18, the J gene TRBJ1-2, with 7 bases fitting TRBD1. Trimming took 6 bases from V and 5 from J; bases not matched to a gene: 15. The CDR3 is 16 amino acids. Looked up from germline, CDR1 is KGHSH and CDR2 is LQKENI. The CDR3 is CASSPSGTAKDYGYTF. The CDR3 DNA reads TGTGCCAGCTCCCCCTCGGGGACAGCTAAGGATTATGGCTACACCTTC.

This chain joins TRBV29-1 and TRBJ1-2; D uncertain. Germline CDR1 SQVTM, CDR2 ANQGSEA. The CDR3 is made up of 12 amino acids. V was trimmed by 3 bases and J by 3 bases, leaving 8 bases between them. CDR3 nucleotide sequence: TGCAGCGTTGACAGAGGGCACTATGGCTACACCTTC. It specifies CSVDRGHYGYTF.

The chain recombines TRBV28 with TRBJ1-5; tentatively, D is TRBD1 (6 bases). V lost 6 bases and J lost 3, with 12 bases in between. CDR3 length: 14 amino acids. The germline CDR1 and CDR2 sequences are MDHEN and SYDVKM. CDR3 amino acids: CASSNRVLNQPQHF. DNA of the CDR3: TGTGCCAGCAGCAACAGGGTCCTCAATCAGCCCCAGCATTTT.

The J gene is TRBJ1-1, the V gene TRBV19, with TRBD1 matching 9 bases. From germline, CDR1 is LNHDA and CDR2 SQIVND (reference sequence). The CDR3 contains 16 residues. Unmatched junction bases numbered 9, after V lost 5 bases and J lost 2 bases. The CDR3 DNA sequence: TGTGCCAGTAGTCGTATCCCGGGACAGGGAAACACTGAAGCTTTCTTT. It translates to CASSRIPGQGNTEAFF. The whole variable domain, remainder taken from reference TRBV19 and TRBJ1-1, is DGGITQSPKYLFRKEGQNVTLSCEQNLNHDAMYWYRQDPGQGLRLIYYSQIVNDFQKGDIAEGYSVSREKKESFPLTVTSAQKNPTAFYLCASSRIPGQGNTEAFFGQGTRLTVV.

The genes are TRBV4-1 and TRBJ2-1, with D uncertain. The germline CDR1 and CDR2 sequences are MGHRA and YSYEKL. This CDR3 contains 12 residues. The V end was cut by 5 bases, the J end by 6 bases, with 8 bases between. The CDR3, as DNA: TGCGCCAGCAGCTTTCCGGGCAATGAGCAGTTCTTC. Protein sequence: CASSFPGNEQFF.

Turning to this clone: At the DNA level, this CDR3 is encoded by other sequences in the same sample as well. V and J are TRBV19 and TRBJ1-5; TRBD1 might be the D (5 bases). This CDR3 is 13 amino acids long. The ends were cut back, 3 bases at V and 5 bases at J, with 8 bases in the middle. Germline CDR1 and CDR2: LNHDA and SQIVND (reference sequence). The CDR3 DNA reads TGTGCCAGTAGTATGGGCAGGGATCAGCCCCAGCATTTT. It yields the protein CASSMGRDQPQHF.